These 27 T cell receptor delta chains were sequenced from one sample in a study of Vδ1+ human thymocytes. The study's findings and limits: Thymic TRG and TRD repertoires appeared highly polyclonal.

The template was reverse-transcribed extracted RNA. Pooled V-gene forward primers with one constant-region reverse primer generated the CDR3 amplicons by multiplex PCR. TCRdb re-called the multiplex PCR reads through CATT. The table has around 76,000 delta-chain clones, around 34% seen once. No antigen has been assigned to these receptors. Sequenced material: Vdelta1+ gamma-delta thymocytes from the thymus. Subset indicated: FACS-sorted CD3+ TCRalphabeta- TCRVdelta1+ TCRVdelta2- thymocytes. The receptors come from a boy under three years old who had congenital heart surgery.

This clone has a handful of counts. The sample holds other DNA sequences that translate to the same CDR3. The chain carries TRDV2 and TRDJ1; possibly TRDD3 for D (5 bases). The CDR3 extends over 22 amino acids. Germline-derived CDR1 and CDR2 are GEAIGNYY and EKD. V lost 0 bases to trimming and J lost 0 bases, with 31 bases between them. The CDR3 region is CACDTGVKLPLGAHSYTDKLIF. CDR3 nucleotides: TGTGCCTGTGACACCGGAGTAAAACTACCGCTGGGAGCTCATTCTTACACCGATAAACTCATCTTT.

This clone has more than one count but fewer than ten. The V gene is TRDV1, the J gene TRDJ1; 7 bases match TRDD3. Germline CDR1 is TSWWSYY and CDR2 is QGS. V dropped 5 bases and J dropped 3; count of bases not matched to a gene: 21. CDR3 length: 19 residues. CDR3 coding DNA: TGTGCTCTTGGGTACCTCACAAGAATCGAACTGGGGATCCCCGATAAACTCATCTTT. It is translated as CALGYLTRIELGIPDKLIF.

The chain has TRDV1 and TRDJ1, with D possibly TRDD2 on 6 matching bases. V gave up 0 bases and J gave up 0 bases, with 23 bases separating them. The V gene's germline CDR1 is TSWWSYY and CDR2 QGS. CDR3 length: 20 amino acids. The CDR3 DNA sequence: TGTGCTCTTGGGGAACTTGGTCCTACGGGAACCCGGGGGTACACCGATAAACTCATCTTT. It translates to CALGELGPTGTRGYTDKLIF.

This clone has only a few counts. The chain is built from TRDV1 and TRDJ1; a possible D gene is TRDD3 (6 bases). Germline V gene sequence: CDR1 TSWWSYY, CDR2 QGS. Between the trimmed V and J ends, which lost 4 bases and 0 bases, there was a span of 30 bases. This CDR3 contains 21 residues. CDR3 in DNA: TGTGCTCTTGGGGGGCGATCGGGTCCCAACGGCTGGGGTTCTTACACCGATAAACTCATCTTT. Residues: CALGGRSGPNGWGSYTDKLIF.

The chain carries TRDV1 and TRDJ1; 8 nucleotides align to TRDD3. Looked up from germline, CDR1 is TSWWSYY and CDR2 is QGS. The CDR3 covers 20 residues. J was trimmed by 0 bases and V by 2 bases; bases with no gene match: 17. Here the CDR3 reads CALGEGLVLTGGRYTDKLIF. CDR3 DNA sequence: TGTGCTCTTGGGGAAGGGCTTGTCCTCACTGGGGGCCGCTACACCGATAAACTCATCTTT.

Points on this clone: The same CDR3 arises from other DNA sequences in this sample as well. The chain is built from TRDV1 and TRDJ1; D is ambiguous. The V and J ends lost 2 bases and 5 bases respectively, with 21 bases between them. CDR1 and CDR2 from the germline V gene are TSWWSYY and QGS. The CDR3 loop spans 17 amino acids. CDR3: CALGEGGRWPGGDKLIF. CDR3 in DNA: TGTGCTCTTGGGGAAGGTGGACGGTGGCCAGGTGGGGATAAACTCATCTTT.

This clone appeared a few times. The rearrangement joins TRDV1 to TRDJ1, with TRDD2 identical over 9 bases. From germline, CDR1 is TSWWSYY and CDR2 QGS. The CDR3 consists of 21 residues. J was trimmed by 0 bases and V by 5 bases; bases with no gene match: 22. The CDR3 loop reads CALGLPSYPTGVLVYTDKLIF. Here the CDR3 DNA reads TGTGCTCTTGGGCTACCTTCCTACCCTACGGGGGTTTTAGTGTACACCGATAAACTCATCTTT.

This sequence joins TRDV1 and TRDJ1, with 10 bases matching TRDD3. J lost 2 bases, V lost 4 bases, and 4 bases had no gene match. Germline CDR1 is TSWWSYY and CDR2 is QGS. The CDR3 has 15 residues. As DNA, the CDR3 is TGTGCTCTTGGGGCCCTACTGGGGGATACCGATAAACTCATCTTT. This sequence encodes CALGALLGDTDKLIF.

The chain combines TRDV1 with TRDJ1; D may be TRDD3 (6 bases). From germline, CDR1 is TSWWSYY and CDR2 QGS. V dropped 3 bases and J dropped 6 bases, with 35 bases sitting between them. This CDR3 has 21 residues. CDR3 nucleotides: TGTGCTCTTGGGGACCACCCTCCCTCTTTACTGGGCTGGGGACCCTCATATAAACTCATCTTT. Translating it yields CALGDHPPSLLGWGPSYKLIF.

This clone has a handful of counts. This chain links TRDV1 with TRDJ1, with TRDD3 matching over 10 bases. The CDR3 consists of 16 residues. In germline, CDR1 is TSWWSYY, CDR2 QGS. The V and J ends lost 6 bases and 7 bases, in that order; junction bases with no gene match: 14. The CDR3 region is CALGTFLYWGIGKLIF. CDR3 bases: TGTGCTCTTGGCACCTTCCTATACTGGGGGATCGGTAAACTCATCTTT.

Comments on this clone: Compared with germline, one end of the junction differs, possibly owing to a read error. This chain links TRDV1 with TRDJ1; 11 bases are shared with TRDD3. Per germline, CDR1 TSWWSYY and CDR2 QGS. This CDR3 comprises 17 residues. CDR3 sequence reads: CALGELQRGGYDDKLIF. The CDR3 DNA reads as TGTGCTCTTGGGGAACTCCAACGTGGGGGATACGACGATAAGCTCATCTTT.

The sample holds a few counts of this clone. V is TRDV1 and J is TRDJ1, with 9 bases identical to TRDD2. With V trimmed by 3 bases and J by 3 bases, 17 bases remained unmatched. CDR3 length: 19 residues. In germline, CDR1 is TSWWSYY, CDR2 QGS. CDR3 sequence (DNA): TGTGCTCTTGGGGAGGCCTTCCTACGAGGACTGGGACCATCCGATAAACTCATCTTT. This gives the protein CALGEAFLRGLGPSDKLIF.

About this clone itself: Other DNA sequences in this specimen translate into the identical CDR3. This chain uses TRDV1 with TRDJ1; no clear D. V lost 2 bases to trimming and J lost 0 bases, with 16 bases between them. The CDR3 spans 17 residues. Germline CDR1 and CDR2: TSWWSYY and QGS. The DNA of the CDR3 is TGTGCTCTTGGGGAAGGGCTAGGGCGCCACTACACCGATAAACTCATCTTT. It translates to CALGEGLGRHYTDKLIF.

V gene TRDV1 combines with J gene TRDJ1; 7 nucleotides agree with TRDD3. CDR1 and CDR2 from the germline V gene are TSWWSYY and QGS. J was trimmed by 1 base and V by 0 bases; bases with no gene match: 14. CDR3 length: 19 residues. The CDR3 DNA reads as TGTGCTCTTGGGGAACTCACCCTCCTAAGGGGGATTCCCACCGATAAACTCATCTTT. As protein: CALGELTLLRGIPTDKLIF.

Points on this clone: One end of the junction varies from germline; a read error may be responsible. At the DNA level, this CDR3 is encoded by other sequences in the same sample as well. V gene TRDV1 combines with J gene TRDJ1; 7 bases fit TRDD3. Germline-derived CDR1 and CDR2 are TSWWSYY and QGS. The CDR3 contains 18 residues. This CDR3 reads CALGETPQLGIYTDKLIF. The CDR3 region has the DNA TGTGCCCTTGGGGAAACCCCACAACTGGGGATTTACACCGATAAACTCATCTTT.

This clone has ten or more counts. Within the sample, other DNA sequences also encode this same CDR3. This chain connects TRDV2 to TRDJ1; D unresolved. Germline assignment: CDR1 GEAIGNYY and CDR2 EKD. CDR3 length: 15 amino acids. V was shortened by 4 bases and J by 0 bases, with 14 bases between the two germline ends. CDR3 sequence (DNA): TGTGCCTGTGAGCCCGAGGTACATTACACCGATAAACTCATCTTT. It is translated as CACEPEVHYTDKLIF.

The gene calls are TRDV1 and TRDJ1; 10 bases fit TRDD3. The CDR3 runs to 23 residues. The V gene's germline CDR1 is TSWWSYY and CDR2 QGS. Germline trimming cut 2 bases from V and 0 bases from J; bases unmatched to any gene: 24. The CDR3 nucleotides are TGTGCTCTTGGGGAATCCCTGATCCTCTATCCTATTGCTGGGGGATATTACACCGATAAACTCATCTTT. The encoded protein is CALGESLILYPIAGGYYTDKLIF.

This clone was counted only a few times. The V gene is TRDV1, the J gene TRDJ1; 7 bases match TRDD2. This CDR3 has 21 residues. From germline, CDR1 is TSWWSYY and CDR2 QGS. The J segment lost 1 base and the V segment lost 3 bases, leaving 23 bases of the junction unmatched. CDR3 bases: TGTGCTCTTGGGGACAAGCCTTCCTGTACCGGGGGTTTATCTTGCACCGATAAACTCATCTTT. Its protein product is CALGDKPSCTGGLSCTDKLIF.

With regard to this clone: The identical CDR3 is also encoded by other nucleotide sequences in the sample. The V and J genes are TRDV1 and TRDJ2; D remains unclear. This CDR3 region has 19 residues. V lost 0 bases to trimming and J lost 4 bases, with 21 bases between them. Germline V gene data show CDR1 as TSWWSYY and CDR2 as QGS. The CDR3: CALGELRAPNPPRTAQLFF. Written as DNA, the CDR3 is TGTGCTCTTGGGGAACTACGGGCTCCCAACCCCCCCCGGACAGCACAACTCTTCTTT.

V and J are TRDV1 and TRDJ1; 9 bases are shared with TRDD2. In germline, CDR1 is TSWWSYY, CDR2 QGS. This CDR3 has 18 amino acids. After removal of 2 bases from V and 10 bases from J, the junction contained 20 bases not matched to a gene. CDR3 protein: CALGEDWAFLLRTGALIF. DNA for the CDR3: TGTGCTCTTGGGGAAGATTGGGCCTTCCTACTTCGTACTGGAGCACTCATCTTT.

V usage is TRDV1 and J usage is TRDJ1, with TRDD3 matching 7 bases. The length of the CDR3 is 21 residues. After removal of 7 bases from V and 0 bases from J, the junction contained 26 bases not matched to a gene. In germline, CDR1 is TSWWSYY, CDR2 QGS. Here the CDR3 reads CALASPYERRVLGGYTDKLIF. The CDR3 nucleotides read TGTGCTCTTGCTTCCCCTTATGAGCGAAGAGTCCTGGGGGGGTACACCGATAAACTCATCTTT.

By sample share, this clone is medium-sized (0.01 to 0.1%). The J gene is TRDJ1, the V gene TRDV2; 8 nucleotides align to TRDD3. The CDR3 length is 15 residues. Germline V CDR1 and CDR2: GEAIGNYY, EKD. V was pared by 0 bases and J by 0 bases, with 2 bases of the junction left unmatched. CDR3 sequence reads: CACDTDWGDTDKLIF. Written as DNA, the CDR3 is TGTGCCTGTGACACCGACTGGGGGGACACCGATAAACTCATCTTT.

As concerns this clone: This sample includes further DNA sequences coding for the same CDR3. The chain has TRDV2 and TRDJ1, with TRDD3 identical over 8 bases. Germline CDR1 GEAIGNYY, CDR2 EKD. The CDR3 has 17 residues. The junction had 16 bases not matched to a gene; V was cut back by 8 bases and J by 0 bases. CDR3 amino acids: CAFTYWGPPEYTDKLIF. The CDR3 DNA is TGTGCCTTCACGTACTGGGGGCCTCCTGAGTACACCGATAAACTCATCTTT.

In the case of this clone: The identical CDR3 is also encoded by other nucleotide sequences in the sample. The J gene is TRDJ1, the V gene TRDV1, with D possibly matching TRDD2 (5 bases). CDR3 length: 16 amino acids. The germline V gene has CDR1 TSWWSYY and CDR2 QGS. V was pared by 1 base and J by 7 bases, with 19 bases between. CDR3 sequence: CALGEPPASRIVKLIF. Written as DNA, the CDR3 is TGTGCTCTTGGGGAACCCCCAGCTTCCCGTATTGTTAAACTCATCTTT.

The chain couples TRDV2 to TRDJ1, with 11 positions matching TRDD3. The CDR3 has 17 amino acids. J lost 0 bases, V lost 2 bases, and 7 bases had no gene match. Germline V lookup: CDR1 GEAIGNYY, CDR2 EKD. The CDR3 bases are TGTGCCTGTGACAGTACTGGGGGATATGGGGACACCGATAAACTCATCTTT. This translates into CACDSTGGYGDTDKLIF.

This chain joins TRDV1 and TRDJ1, with D possibly TRDD3 on 8 matching bases. The V and J ends lost 3 bases and 0 bases respectively, with 47 bases between them. CDR1 TSWWSYY and CDR2 QGS come from the germline V gene. CDR3 length equals 27 residues. CDR3 DNA sequence: TGTGCTCTTGGGGACCACCCTAAGGGGACATTTCCTACGTGTTCTGGGGGACCTAGGGGTTACACCGATAAACTCATCTTT. Translated, it gives CALGDHPKGTFPTCSGGPRGYTDKLIF.

This chain links TRDV2 with TRDJ1; 9 bases align to TRDD3. Looked up from germline, CDR1 is GEAIGNYY and CDR2 is EKD. The CDR3 loop spans 16 amino acids. The junction had 9 bases not matched to a gene; V was cut back by 5 bases and J by 0 bases. The CDR3 sequence is CACACTGGDYTDKLIF. In DNA form, the CDR3 reads TGTGCCTGTGCCTGTACTGGGGGAGACTACACCGATAAACTCATCTTT.